This T cell receptor (beta chain) was identified during a study of early T cells in non-severe SARS-CoV-2 infection. This CDR3 is built from 12 residues. After removal of 5 bases from V and 15 bases from J, the junction contained 7 bases not matched to a gene. Germline V gives CDR1 SGHTA, CDR2 FQGNSA. TCRdb processed the 5' RACE reads anew with MiXCR; each CDR3 protein has one entry. This table has 28,000 or so distinct CDR3 sequences, over 6.5% appearing once. This chain links TRBV7-2 with TRBJ1-6, with 7 nucleotides matching TRBD1. The source is an adult who was a healthcare worker with PCR-confirmed SARS-CoV-2 infection or an uninfected control (not recorded which). The specimen was whole blood. CDR3: CASSQTGRNLHF. CDR3 nucleotides: TGTGCCAGCAGCCAGACAGGGCGCAACCTCCACTTT. Using reference TRBV7-2 and TRBJ1-6 for the parts outside the CDR3, the full variable domain is GAGVSQSPSNKVTEKGKDVELRCDPISGHTALYWYRQSLGQGLEFLIYFQGNSAPDKSGLPSDRFSAERTGGSVSTLTIQRTQQEDSAVYLCASSQTGRNLHFGNGTRLTVT.